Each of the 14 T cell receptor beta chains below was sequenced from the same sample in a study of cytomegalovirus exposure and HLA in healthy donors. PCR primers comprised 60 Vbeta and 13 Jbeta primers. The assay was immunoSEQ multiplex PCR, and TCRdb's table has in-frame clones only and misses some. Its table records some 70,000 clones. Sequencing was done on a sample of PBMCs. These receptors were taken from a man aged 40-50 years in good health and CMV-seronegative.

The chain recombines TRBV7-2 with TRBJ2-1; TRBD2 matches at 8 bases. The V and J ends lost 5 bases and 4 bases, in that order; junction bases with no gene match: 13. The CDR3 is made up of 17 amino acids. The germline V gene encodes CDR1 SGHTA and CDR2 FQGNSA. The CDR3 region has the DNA TGTGCCAGCAGCCAGAAACCGGGACTAGAGAGATACAATGAGCAGTTCTTC. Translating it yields CASSQKPGLERYNEQFF.

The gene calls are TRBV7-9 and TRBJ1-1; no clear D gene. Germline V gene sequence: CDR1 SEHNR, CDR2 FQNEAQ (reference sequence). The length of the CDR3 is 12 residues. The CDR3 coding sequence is TGTGCTGCTCAGGCGCTGAACACTGAAGCTTTCTTT. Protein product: CAAQALNTEAFF.

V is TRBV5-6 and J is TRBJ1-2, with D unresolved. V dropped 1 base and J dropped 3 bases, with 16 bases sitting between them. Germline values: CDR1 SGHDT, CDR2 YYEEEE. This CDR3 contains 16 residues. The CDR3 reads CASSLPRSRIHYGYTF. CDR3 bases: TGTGCCAGCAGCTTGCCCCGGTCGAGAATCCACTATGGCTACACCTTC.

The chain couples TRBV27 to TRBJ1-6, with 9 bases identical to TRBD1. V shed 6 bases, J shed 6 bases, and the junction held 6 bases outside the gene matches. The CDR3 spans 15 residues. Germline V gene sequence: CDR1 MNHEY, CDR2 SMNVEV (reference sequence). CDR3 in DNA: TGTGCCAGCAGGCGAAGGGGACAGGGTAATTCACCCCTCCACTTT. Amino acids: CASRRRGQGNSPLHF.

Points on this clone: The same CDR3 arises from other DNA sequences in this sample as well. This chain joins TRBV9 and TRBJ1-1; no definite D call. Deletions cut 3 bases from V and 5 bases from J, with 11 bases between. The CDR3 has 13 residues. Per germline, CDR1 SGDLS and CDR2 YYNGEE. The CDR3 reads CASSEGTGTEAFF. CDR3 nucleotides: TGTGCCAGCAGCGAGGGAACGGGAACTGAAGCTTTCTTT.

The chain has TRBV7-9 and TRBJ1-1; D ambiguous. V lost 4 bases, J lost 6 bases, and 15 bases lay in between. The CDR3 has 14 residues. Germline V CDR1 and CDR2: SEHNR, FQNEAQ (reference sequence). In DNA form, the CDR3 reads TGTGCCAGCAGCTCAGAGGGCGGAAGGGCTGAAGCTTTCTTT. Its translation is CASSSEGGRAEAFF.

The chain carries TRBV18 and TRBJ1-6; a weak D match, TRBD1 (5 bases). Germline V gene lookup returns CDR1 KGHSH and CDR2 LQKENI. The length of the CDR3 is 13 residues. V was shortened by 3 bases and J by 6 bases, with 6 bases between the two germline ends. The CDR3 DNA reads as TGTGCCAGCTCACCCACAGGTAATTCACCCCTCCACTTT. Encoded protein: CASSPTGNSPLHF.

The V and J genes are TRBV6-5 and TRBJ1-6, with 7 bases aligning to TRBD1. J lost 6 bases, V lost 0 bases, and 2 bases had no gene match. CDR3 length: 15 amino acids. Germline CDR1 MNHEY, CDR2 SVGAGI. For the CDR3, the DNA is TGTGCCAGCAGTTACTCGGACAGGATTAATTCACCCCTCCACTTT. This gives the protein CASSYSDRINSPLHF.

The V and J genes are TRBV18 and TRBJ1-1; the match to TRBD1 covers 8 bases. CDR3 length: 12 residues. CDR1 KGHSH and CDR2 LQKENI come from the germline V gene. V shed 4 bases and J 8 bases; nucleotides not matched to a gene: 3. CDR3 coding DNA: TGTGCCAGCTCACTCTGGACAGGGGAAGCTTTCTTT. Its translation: CASSLWTGEAFF.

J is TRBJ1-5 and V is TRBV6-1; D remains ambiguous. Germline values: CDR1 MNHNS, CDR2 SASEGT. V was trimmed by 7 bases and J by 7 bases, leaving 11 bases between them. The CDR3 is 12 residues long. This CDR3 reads CASTYSSQPQHF. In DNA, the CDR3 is TGTGCCAGCACTTATTCCTCCCAGCCCCAGCATTTT.

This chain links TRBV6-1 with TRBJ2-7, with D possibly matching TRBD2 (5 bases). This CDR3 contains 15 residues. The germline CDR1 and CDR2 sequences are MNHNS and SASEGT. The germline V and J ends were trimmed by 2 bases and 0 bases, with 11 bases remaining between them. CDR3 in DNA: TGTGCCAGCAGTGAAAGGGAGTTACCCTCCTACGAGCAGTACTTC. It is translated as CASSERELPSYEQYF.

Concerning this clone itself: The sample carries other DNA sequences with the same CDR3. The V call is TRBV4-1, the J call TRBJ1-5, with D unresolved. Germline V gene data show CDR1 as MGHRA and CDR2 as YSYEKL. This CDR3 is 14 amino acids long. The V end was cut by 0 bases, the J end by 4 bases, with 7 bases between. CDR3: CASSQDPVNQPQHF. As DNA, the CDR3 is TGCGCCAGCAGCCAAGACCCGGTAAATCAGCCCCAGCATTTT.

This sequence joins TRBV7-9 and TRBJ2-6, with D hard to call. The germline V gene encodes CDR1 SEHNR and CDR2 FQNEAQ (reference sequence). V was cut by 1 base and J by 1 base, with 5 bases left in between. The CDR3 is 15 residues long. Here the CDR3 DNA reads TGTGCCAGCAGCTTAGGGCATTCTGGGGCCAACGTCCTGACTTTC. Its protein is CASSLGHSGANVLTF. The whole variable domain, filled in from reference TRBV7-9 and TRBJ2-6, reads DTGVSQNPRHKITKRGQNVTFRCDPISEHNRLYWYRQTLGQGPEFLTYFQNEAQLEKSRLLSDRFSAERPKGSFSTLEIQRTEQGDSAMYLCASSLGHSGANVLTFGAGSRLTVL.

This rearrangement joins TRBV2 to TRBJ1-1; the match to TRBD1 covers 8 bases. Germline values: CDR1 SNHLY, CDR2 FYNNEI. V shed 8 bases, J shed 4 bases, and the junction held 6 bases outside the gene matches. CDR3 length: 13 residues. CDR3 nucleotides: TGTGCCAGCGGAAACAGGGGGATCACTGAAGCTTTCTTT. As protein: CASGNRGITEAFF. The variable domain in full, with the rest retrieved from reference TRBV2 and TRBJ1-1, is EPEVTQTPSHQVTQMGQEVILRCVPISNHLYFYWYRQILGQKVEFLVSFYNNEISEKSEIFDDQFSVERPDGSNFTLKIRSTKLEDSAMYFCASGNRGITEAFFGQGTRLTVV.